These 10 T cell receptor beta chains share one sample of origin, sequenced in a study of blood T cell repertoires in COVID-19. Measured with immunoSEQ multiplex PCR; TCRdb has only the in-frame clones, and not every one. The sample has under 200,000 clones, 86% seen once. Source material: PBMCs or T cells enriched from blood (not recorded which). The receptors stem from a woman aged 40 to 55 in a cohort exposed to, infected with or recovered from COVID-19 (not recorded which).

In regard to this clone: Other DNA sequences within the sample encode an identical CDR3. The rearrangement uses TRBV28 and TRBJ1-2, with D tentatively TRBD1 (6 bases). This CDR3 comprises 13 residues. From germline, CDR1 is MDHEN and CDR2 SYDVKM. Trimming shortened V by 3 bases and J by 2 bases, and 7 bases separated the two germline ends. The CDR3 loop reads CASSLGQNYGYTF. In DNA, the CDR3 is TGTGCCAGCAGTTTGGGACAAAACTATGGCTACACCTTC.

The CDR3: CASSKSTGSSYNSPLHF. The CDR3 DNA is TGTGCCAGCAGCAAATCGACAGGGAGTTCCTATAATTCACCCCTCCACTTT. This chain connects TRBV7-9 to TRBJ1-6, with 7 bases identical to TRBD1. The CDR3 is made up of 17 amino acids. V shed 5 bases, J shed 1 base, and the junction held 8 bases outside the gene matches. Germline V gene data show CDR1 as SEHNR and CDR2 as FQNEAQ (reference sequence).

The V and J genes are TRBV11-3 and TRBJ2-1; D unresolved. The V gene's germline CDR1 is SGHNT and CDR2 YENEEA. The CDR3 loop spans 15 amino acids. Trimming shortened V by 0 bases and J by 0 bases, and 6 bases separated the two germline ends. CDR3 nucleotides: TGTGCCAGCAGCTTAGAACTGAGCTCCTACAATGAGCAGTTCTTC. The encoded protein is CASSLELSSYNEQFF.

A single count supports this clone. J is TRBJ1-1 and V is TRBV2; TRBD1 might be the D (6 bases). Germline V gene data show CDR1 as SNHLY and CDR2 as FYNNEI. This CDR3 has 15 amino acids. V was clipped by 4 bases and J by 3 bases, with 15 bases between them. The CDR3 DNA follows: TGTGCCAGCAGTGGGCCTGGGGGCCGGGACACTGAAGCTTTCTTT. It codes for CASSGPGGRDTEAFF.

V usage is TRBV12-3 or TRBV12-4 and J usage is TRBJ1-1; TRBD1 matches at 7 bases. This CDR3 has 11 residues. Germline trimming cut 7 bases from V and 9 bases from J; bases unmatched to any gene: 5. CDR3 coding DNA: TGTGCCAGCAACCGGGACAGAAAAGCTTTCTTT. Protein product: CASNRDRKAFF.

This chain joins TRBV4-1 and TRBJ2-7; no clear D. This CDR3 region has 16 residues. Deletions cut 3 bases from V and 0 bases from J, with 15 bases between. The germline V gene encodes CDR1 MGHRA and CDR2 YSYEKL. The CDR3 protein is CASSHSGPASSYEQYF. The CDR3 bases are TGCGCCAGCAGCCACTCCGGCCCAGCGAGCTCCTACGAGCAGTACTTC.

This sequence joins TRBV6-5 and TRBJ1-1; D is perhaps TRBD1 (6 bases). The germline V gene encodes CDR1 MNHEY and CDR2 SVGAGI. This CDR3 contains 13 residues. Trimming pared 10 bases from V and 2 bases from J, leaving 14 bases between. The CDR3 DNA reads TGTGCCACCCAGACAGGACTCAACACTGAAGCTTTCTTT. Residues: CATQTGLNTEAFF.

This chain joins TRBV9 and TRBJ1-1; D is perhaps TRBD1 (5 bases). CDR1 is SGDLS, CDR2 YYNGEE, per germline. Trimming took 4 bases from V and 4 from J, leaving 17 bases between them. The CDR3 has 15 residues. The CDR3 region has the DNA TGTGCCAGCAGCCCCAGTGGTGGGGGGGGCACTGAAGCTTTCTTT. This sequence encodes CASSPSGGGGTEAFF.

This chain joins TRBV7-2 and TRBJ2-7; D unresolved. This CDR3 is 14 amino acids long. CDR1 is SGHTA, CDR2 FQGNSA, per germline. Trimming cost V 1 base and J 4 bases, with 11 bases left between them. DNA for the CDR3: TGTGCCAGCAGCTTAGAGATAGTATTGTACGAGCAGTACTTC. Encoded protein: CASSLEIVLYEQYF.

The CDR3 DNA is TGTGCCAGCAGTCCGTCCCGAGGGCTGAACACTGAAGCTTTCTTT. It yields the protein CASSPSRGLNTEAFF. The chain uses TRBV6-2 or TRBV6-3 and TRBJ1-1, with D unresolved. V lost 5 bases and J 0 bases, leaving 13 bases between the germline ends. The CDR3 sequence is 15 residues long. The germline gives CDR1 MNHEY, CDR2 SVGEGT.